This T cell receptor (beta chain) was captured in a study of T cell responses to AZD1222 COVID-19 vaccine. Study-level findings and limits: At 160-218 and 743-854, vaccine-associated CD4 TCRs were dominant, and they spanned spike.

This clone was picked up a small number of times. Its target is unknown. TCRdb's copy holds only in-frame clones and misses some; the assay was immunoSEQ multiplex PCR. The top ten hold about 9.1% of the sample, which has approximately 70,000 clones, approximately 90% seen once. V was cut by 3 bases and J by 2 bases, with 14 bases left in between. Germline CDR1 is SNHLY and CDR2 is FYNNEI. The CDR3 sequence is 15 residues long. The material sequenced was peripheral blood, taken 28 days after the second dose of the MenACWY control vaccine. This TCR was recovered from an adult who received the MenACWY meningococcal vaccine as a control. The V gene is TRBV2, the J gene TRBJ2-7; no definite D call. The CDR3 loop is CASSETLGIPYEQYF. The CDR3 DNA follows: TGTGCCAGCAGTGAGACCTTAGGAATCCCCTACGAGCAGTACTTC.